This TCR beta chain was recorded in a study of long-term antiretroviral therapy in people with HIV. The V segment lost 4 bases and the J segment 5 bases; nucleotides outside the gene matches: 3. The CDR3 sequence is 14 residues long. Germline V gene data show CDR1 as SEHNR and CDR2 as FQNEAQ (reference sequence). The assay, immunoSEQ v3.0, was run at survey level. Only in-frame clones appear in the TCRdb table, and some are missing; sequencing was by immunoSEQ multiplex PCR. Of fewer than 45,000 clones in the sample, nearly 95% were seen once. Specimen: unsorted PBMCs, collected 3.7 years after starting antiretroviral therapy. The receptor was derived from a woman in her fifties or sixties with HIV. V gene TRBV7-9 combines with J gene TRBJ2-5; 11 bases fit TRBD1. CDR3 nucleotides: TGTGCCAGCAGCTGGACAGGGGGCGTCGAGACCCAGTACTTC. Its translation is CASSWTGGVETQYF.